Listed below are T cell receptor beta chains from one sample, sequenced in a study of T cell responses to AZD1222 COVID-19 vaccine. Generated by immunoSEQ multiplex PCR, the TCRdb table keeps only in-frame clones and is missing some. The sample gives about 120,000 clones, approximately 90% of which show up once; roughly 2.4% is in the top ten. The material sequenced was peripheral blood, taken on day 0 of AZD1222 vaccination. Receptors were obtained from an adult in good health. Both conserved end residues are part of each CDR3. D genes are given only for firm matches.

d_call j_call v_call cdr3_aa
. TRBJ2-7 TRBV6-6 CASTLLEGQYEQYF
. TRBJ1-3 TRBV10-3 CAIRGDSEGNTIYF
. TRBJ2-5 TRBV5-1 CASSPSTARQETQYF
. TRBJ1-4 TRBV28 CATRVPMGSLEKLFF
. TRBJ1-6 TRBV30 CAWTISSGSPLHF
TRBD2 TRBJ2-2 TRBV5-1 CASSLSGKGDGELFF
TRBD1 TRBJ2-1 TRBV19 CASSRGLAGGLNEQFF
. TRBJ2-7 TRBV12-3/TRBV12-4 CASSFAASREQYF
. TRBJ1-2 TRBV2 CASSENRNYGYTF
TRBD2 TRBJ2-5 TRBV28 CASSILAGVGETQYF
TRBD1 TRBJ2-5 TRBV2 CASSEARQGQETQYF
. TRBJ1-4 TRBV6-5 CASKPGSNAEKLFF
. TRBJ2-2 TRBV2 CASSAGMGELFF
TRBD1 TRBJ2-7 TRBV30 CAWRTGVWYF
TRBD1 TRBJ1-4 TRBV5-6 CASRHRGLAGEKLFF
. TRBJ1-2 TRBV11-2 CASSFRGLGYGYTF
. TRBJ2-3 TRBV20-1 CSAIGPTQYF
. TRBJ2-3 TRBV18 CASSPLLASTDTQYF